This T cell receptor (beta chain) is drawn from a study of T cell responses to AZD1222 COVID-19 vaccine (dated by TCRdb to the early 2020s). Describing the broader study: Because spike-specific TCR depth and breadth did not differ between the two schedules, AZD1222 recipients who got a second dose at roughly 4 weeks were pooled with those who got a second dose at roughly 12 weeks. TCR sequencing covered roughly 230 trial participants: nearly 210 given two doses of AZD1222 and about 26 given two doses of MenACWY control vaccine. Enrollment into the trials was organized by age into subgroups of 18-55, 56-69 and 70-plus years, and those subgroups contained roughly 160, 29 and 62 TCR-sequenced participants, respectively. Here is what the overall study found, with its caveats: Reportedly, almost half of the unique spike-specific TCRs recognized epitopes lying outside the regions that are mutated in the B.1.351 and B.1.1.7 variants. The whole spike protein was spanned by vaccine-associated CD4 TCRs, and dominant responses were seen in regions 160-218 and 743-854. A significant rise in spike-specific TCR breadth and depth was observed after two AZD1222 doses relative to day 0 and relative to MenACWY recipients. Participants were mostly white British and included more females than males, and it was suggested by the authors that clonal diversity may have been underestimated. The 56-69-year group was small, and its depth increase did not reach significance, likely because of low power. Because no day 14 peak-response samples were available, repertoires were characterized only after the peak T cell response. Conclusions about previously exposed vaccinees are limited because only six or seven AZD1222 recipients were SARS-CoV-2 seropositive at baseline.

Per the publication, the time point label means: baseline before first vaccination. Vaccinee samples were obtained from the UK trials COV001 and COV002, which included a single-blind randomized controlled phase 2/3 trial of AZD1222 (ChAdOx1 nCoV-19) in healthy adults. For TCRbeta chain sequencing, PBMC samples were collected from trial participants at day 0 and at day 28 after the second dose. On this clone itself: Its antigen is still unknown. Base-call qualities are not available, and no considerably larger clone is one nucleotide away.

The CDR3 regions of human TCRbeta chains were analyzed by immunosequencing. Per the original workflow: TCRs in the repertoires were compared against a reference library of SARS-CoV-2-specific TCRs that had been generated with the MIRA antigen-specificity platform. Breadth was defined as the fraction of unique TCRs that were SARS-CoV-2-associated, and depth was defined as the fraction of total T cells that were SARS-CoV-2-associated. Each spike-specific TCR was assigned to its reactive spike region and to a CD4 or CD8 class using the MIRA data. Log10-transformed breadth and depth values were compared by one-way ANOVA with Sidak's multiple comparisons tests. Here the immuneACCESS table is served through TCRdb, limited to in-frame sequences with V and J called. Missing clones are a known gap in these copies; in checked studies unresolved V genes cover under half, and the rest lacks a known reason. From that table come the V and J calls and clone size; the DNA was used to work out D and trimming. The sample table records roughly 100,000 clones; approximately 90% of these occur just once. The top ten hold 2.5% to 3% of the sample.

After removal of 4 bases from V and 8 bases from J, the junction retains 31 bases not matched to a gene. The CDR3 covers 22 residues, taking in both the cysteine and the phenylalanine. The read is trimmed to its CDR3 DNA, 66 bases read in frame from base 1. The receptor chain draws on TRBV23-1 and TRBJ1-4, with 7 bases aligning to TRBD1. Being an ORF, TRBV23-1 has a function that is uncertain. The receptor comes from an adult in good health. Sequenced material: peripheral blood, taken on day 0 of AZD1222 vaccination. The nucleotide sequence is given as TGCGCCAGCAGTCCGAGGACAGGTAACGAACCAGGGGCTTCTAAAGAAATAGAAAAACTGTTTTTT. It translates as CASSPRTGNEPGASKEIEKLFF.